Included here is one TCR beta chain sequence, with context. This sample stems from a study of blood T cells in healthy people across ages. The CDR3 has 12 amino acids. V was cut by 3 bases and J by 4 bases, with 4 bases left in between. In germline, CDR1 is DFQATT, CDR2 SNEGSKA (reference sequence). Alongside a J-beta primer mix, a sample-barcoded 5' primer served in a second PCR lasting roughly 6 to 11 cycles. MiXCR, run by TCRdb on the 5' RACE reads, gives a single entry per CDR3 protein. The sample yields hundreds of thousands of distinct CDR3 sequences, roughly 50% seen once. This receptor was taken from a man aged 55 to 70 in good health. Input material: blood. This chain uses TRBV20-1 with TRBJ2-6; no firm D call. The CDR3 sequence: CSASGGANVLTF. CDR3 DNA sequence: TGCAGTGCTAGTGGAGGGGCCAACGTCCTGACTTTC.